Below, 13 T cell receptor beta chains from the same sample are listed, as sequenced in a study of blood T cell repertoires in COVID-19. The assay was immunoSEQ multiplex PCR, and TCRdb's table has in-frame clones only and misses some. This table has 200,000 to 250,000 clones, roughly 81% appearing once. The sequenced sample consisted of peripheral blood. Receptor source: a man aged 35 to 55 with acute or convalescent COVID-19.

The chain carries TRBV2 and TRBJ1-5; D gene unclear. V gave up 4 bases and J gave up 4 bases, with 8 bases separating them. The CDR3 is 13 residues long. Germline V gives CDR1 SNHLY, CDR2 FYNNEI. This chain's CDR3 is CASSVQVNQPQHF. CDR3 DNA sequence: TGTGCCAGCAGTGTCCAGGTTAATCAGCCCCAGCATTTT.

The J gene is TRBJ1-5, the V gene TRBV2, with 8 bases fitting TRBD1. V was clipped by 2 bases and J by 3 bases; unmatched bases: 3. CDR3 length: 15 residues. Per germline, CDR1 SNHLY and CDR2 FYNNEI. CDR3 in DNA: TGTGCCAGCAGTGAAAGGGGACAGGCCAATCAGCCCCAGCATTTT. It yields the protein CASSERGQANQPQHF.

The V gene is TRBV2, the J gene TRBJ2-7, with TRBD1 as a possible D gene (6 bases). The CDR3 runs to 13 residues. Trimming removed 6 bases from V and 0 bases from J, with 9 bases in between. Germline V gives CDR1 SNHLY, CDR2 FYNNEI. The CDR3 nucleotides read TGTGCCAGCAGACAGGGTATCTCCTACGAGCAGTACTTC. Protein: CASRQGISYEQYF. The entire variable domain, with the rest obtained from reference TRBV2 and TRBJ2-7, is as follows: EPEVTQTPSHQVTQMGQEVILRCVPISNHLYFYWYRQILGQKVEFLVSFYNNEISEKSEIFDDQFSVERPDGSNFTLKIRSTKLEDSAMYFCASRQGISYEQYFGPGTRLTVT.

The chain uses TRBV2 and TRBJ2-3; D remains ambiguous. This CDR3 comprises 16 residues. Germline V gene sequence: CDR1 SNHLY, CDR2 FYNNEI. Trimming took off 3 bases at V and 3 bases at J, with 16 bases between the two ends. The CDR3 coding sequence is TGTGCCAGCAGTGATGCGACGGAGAGATTGACAGATACGCAGTATTTT. Amino acid sequence: CASSDATERLTDTQYF.

The V and J genes are TRBV19 and TRBJ1-5; 12 positions match TRBD1. The CDR3 totals 17 residues. CDR1 and CDR2 from the germline V gene are LNHDA and SQIVND (reference sequence). Losses at the gene ends were 8 bases for V and 2 bases for J; bases not matched to a gene: 10. CDR3 loop: CASELGQGAVGNQPQHF. CDR3 nucleotides: TGTGCCAGTGAGTTGGGACAGGGGGCTGTCGGCAATCAGCCCCAGCATTTT.

This chain joins TRBV4-3 and TRBJ1-1; no clear D gene. The CDR3 sequence is 13 residues long. Germline V gives CDR1 LGHNA, CDR2 YSLEER. Trimming took off 1 base at V and 7 bases at J, with 10 bases between the two ends. CDR3 region: CASSQATGLEAFF. CDR3 sequence (DNA): TGCGCCAGCAGCCAAGCCACGGGTCTTGAAGCTTTCTTT.

This chain uses TRBV30 with TRBJ2-1, with D maybe TRBD2 (7 bases). This CDR3 region has 12 residues. The V end lost 0 bases, the J end lost 8 bases, and 8 bases lay between the germline ends. Germline CDR1 and CDR2: GTSNPN and SVGIG (reference sequence). The CDR3 DNA reads TGTGCCTGGAGTGTAGGGGGGGATGAGCAGTTCTTC. Amino acids: CAWSVGGDEQFF.

The chain links TRBV6-2 or TRBV6-3 to TRBJ1-1; TRBD1 is a possible D gene (5 bases). Germline-derived CDR1 and CDR2 are MNHEY and SVGEGT. Trimming cost V 4 bases and J 1 base, with 22 bases left between them. This CDR3 is 18 amino acids long. The CDR3 reads CASSSWRGPRDGNTEAFF. CDR3 nucleotides: TGTGCCAGCAGTTCGTGGCGGGGACCCCGGGACGGGAACACTGAAGCTTTCTTT.

The V gene is TRBV18, the J gene TRBJ1-1; possibly TRBD1 for D (6 bases). This CDR3 spans 13 amino acids. Germline lookup yields CDR1 KGHSH and CDR2 LQKENI. Trimming stripped 6 bases from V and 1 base from J, with 9 bases between. CDR3 in amino acids: CASSIQGNTEAFF. As DNA, the CDR3 is TGTGCCAGCTCCATACAGGGGAACACTGAAGCTTTCTTT. Combining the CDR3 with reference TRBV18 and TRBJ1-1 gives the whole variable domain NAGVMQNPRHLVRRRGQEARLRCSPMKGHSHVYWYRQLPEEGLKFMVYLQKENIIDESGMPKERFSAEFPKEGPSILRIQQVVRGDSAAYFCASSIQGNTEAFFGQGTRLTVV.

Here the CDR3 reads CASSQERARGLGGELFF. The CDR3 DNA is TGTGCCAGCAGCCAAGAAAGGGCCAGGGGGCTAGGCGGGGAGCTGTTTTTT. The chain is built from TRBV3-1 (or the pseudogene TRBV3-2) and TRBJ2-2, with 8 nucleotides matching TRBD1. The germline gives CDR1 LGHDT, CDR2 YNNKEL (reference sequence). Trimming removed 0 bases from V and 7 bases from J; junction bases left unmatched: 10. The CDR3 is 17 residues long.

The rearrangement uses TRBV19 and TRBJ2-3, with TRBD2 matching over 11 bases. Germline V gene sequence: CDR1 LNHDA, CDR2 SQIVND (reference sequence). V shed 4 bases, J shed 4 bases, and the junction held 7 bases outside the gene matches. The length of the CDR3 is 16 residues. Here the CDR3 reads CASSTLSGGASDTQYF. CDR3 bases: TGTGCCAGTAGTACACTTAGCGGGGGGGCCTCAGATACGCAGTATTTT.

This sequence joins TRBV7-2 and TRBJ2-7; 8 positions agree with TRBD1. This CDR3 has 18 amino acids. J gave up 0 bases and V 6 bases, and 16 bases lay outside the gene matches. The germline V gene has CDR1 SGHTA and CDR2 FQGNSA. This CDR3 is CASSQPRLGQGSSYEQYF. The CDR3, as DNA: TGTGCCAGCAGTCAACCCCGATTAGGACAGGGATCCTCCTACGAGCAGTACTTC.

This clone was found once. The chain uses TRBV15 and TRBJ1-1; 7 bases map to TRBD1. The CDR3 runs to 14 residues. Germline V gene data show CDR1 as LNHNV and CDR2 as YYDKDF (reference sequence). Trimming cost V 5 bases and J 7 bases; bases outside gene matches: 10. The CDR3 sequence: CATSPRGQSGEAFF. CDR3 DNA: TGTGCCACCAGCCCTCGGGGACAGTCTGGTGAAGCTTTCTTT.